This T cell receptor beta chain emerged from a study of OX40 agonist ivuxolimab in advanced cancers. Study at large: The mean age was approximately 60 years, ranging from about 23 to 79, with roughly four fifths of participants male. A partial response was reached by three patients: one with hepatocellular carcinoma and two with cutaneous melanoma. Study observations and caveats: Mean expanded clone counts were higher in CD8+ than CD4+ T cells.

This CDR3 comprises 17 residues. TCRdb's copy holds only in-frame clones and misses some; the assay was immunoSEQ multiplex PCR. This table holds about 70,000 clones, roughly four fifths found once. Remarks on this clone: The antigen remains undetermined.

Sequenced here: CD4+ or CD8+ T cells sorted from blood, sampled in a trial of the OX40 agonist ivuxolimab. The sequence was obtained from an adult with an advanced solid tumor such as melanoma, head and neck, liver or kidney cancer. The V gene is TRBV21-1, the J gene TRBJ2-1; the table assigns TRBD1, which was not confirmed against the DNA. TRBV21-1 is a recognized pseudogene. The DNA for the CDR3 is TGTGCCAGCAGCAAAGATCGAGGGACAGGGGCTGACAATGAGCAGTTCTTC. It is translated as CASSKDRGTGADNEQFF.